This passage covers 22 T cell receptor beta chains from one sample sequenced in a study of early stage breast cancer tumors (dated by TCRdb to 2017 to 2019). The library was generated by the immunoSEQ multiplex PCR assay. This is the immuneACCESS table as TCRdb keeps it, with only in-frame sequences that have V and J called. A part of the clones is gone; compared with another copy, unresolved V genes explain less than half, and the rest is unexplained. The sample data list roughly 30,000 clones, and just under 85% of these were observed just once. The top ten hold 9.3% of the sample. Sequences were obtained from blood. Source of these receptors: a person aged 45-60 years with breast cancer.

V and J are TRBV10-3 and TRBJ2-7; D gene uncertain. Germline V gives CDR1 ENHRY, CDR2 SYGVKD. This CDR3 has 11 residues. V was cut by 9 bases and J by 2 bases, with 8 bases left in between. Here the CDR3 reads CAIGRTYEQYF. CDR3 nucleotide sequence: TGTGCCATTGGACGGACCTACGAGCAGTACTTC.

The CDR3 bases are TGTGCCAGCAGCCTGACAGAGGCAGGTGAGCAGTACTTC. Its protein is CASSLTEAGEQYF. The chain combines TRBV7-9 with TRBJ2-5; perhaps TRBD1 as D (5 bases). V was cut by 5 bases and J by 11 bases, with 18 bases left in between. This CDR3 comprises 13 residues. The germline gives CDR1 SEHNR, CDR2 FQNEAQ (reference sequence). Supplemented by reference TRBV7-9 and TRBJ2-5, the full variable domain reads DTGVSQNPRHKITKRGQNVTFRCDPISEHNRLYWYRQTLGQGPEFLTYFQNEAQLEKSRLLSDRFSAERPKGSFSTLEIQRTEQGDSAMYLCASSLTEAGEQYFGPGTRLLVL.

The CDR3 nucleotides are TGCGCCAGCAGCCAAGGGGTCGGGAAAACCTACAATGAGCAGTTCTTC. Protein: CASSQGVGKTYNEQFF. This chain joins TRBV4-3 and TRBJ2-1, with a weak D call TRBD2 (5 bases). The CDR3 is 16 amino acids. Germline V gene sequence: CDR1 LGHNA, CDR2 YSLEER. Trimming cost V 1 base and J 2 bases, with 12 bases left between them.

This rearrangement joins TRBV29-1 to TRBJ1-1; TRBD1 matches 9 bases. This CDR3 has 13 amino acids. Germline-derived CDR1 and CDR2 are SQVTM and ANQGSEA. V lost 6 bases, J lost 5 bases, and 7 bases stayed unmatched. CDR3 bases: TGCAGCGTCGAACCACAGGGGGCGACTGAAGCTTTCTTT. Residues: CSVEPQGATEAFF. The complete variable domain, with remaining parts taken from reference TRBV29-1 and TRBJ1-1, reads SAVISQKPSRDICQRGTSLTIQCQVDSQVTMMFWYRQQPGQSLTLIATANQGSEATYESGFVIDKFPISRPNLTFSTLTVSNMSPEDSSIYLCSVEPQGATEAFFGQGTRLTVV.

This clone turned up a few times. The V call is TRBV5-8, the J call TRBJ1-5; 7 bases fit TRBD1. Per the germline V gene, CDR1 is SGHTS and CDR2 is YDEGEE. V lost 1 base, J lost 3 bases, and 4 bases stayed unmatched. The CDR3 sequence is 15 residues long. DNA of the CDR3: TGTGCCAGCAGCTTGAGGACAGGATACAATCAGCCCCAGCATTTT. This codes for CASSLRTGYNQPQHF.

The chain combines TRBV11-2 with TRBJ2-1; 9 bases match TRBD2. The J segment lost 9 bases and the V segment lost 2 bases, leaving 17 bases of the junction unmatched. Germline lookup yields CDR1 SGHAT and CDR2 FQNNGV. The CDR3 loop spans 18 amino acids. CDR3 in DNA: TGTGCCAGCAGCTTATTATCGGTTTGGCGGGGGGGCCTTGGTGAGCAGTTCTTC. It codes for CASSLLSVWRGGLGEQFF.

The chain joins TRBV19 to TRBJ1-1, with D unresolved. V gave up 7 bases and J gave up 2 bases, with 5 bases separating them. Germline V gene data show CDR1 as LNHDA and CDR2 as SQIVND (reference sequence). CDR3 size: 11 residues. CDR3 sequence (DNA): TGTGCCAGTACGACAAACACTGAAGCTTTCTTT. Residues: CASTTNTEAFF.

The chain employs TRBV7-9 and TRBJ2-7; D is unclear. In germline, CDR1 is SEHNR, CDR2 FQNEAQ (reference sequence). The CDR3 sequence is 12 residues long. V was clipped by 5 bases and J by 4 bases, with 9 bases between them. The DNA for the CDR3 is TGTGCCAGCAGCACGGACCAATACGAGCAGTACTTC. Its protein product is CASSTDQYEQYF.

V is TRBV7-3 and J is TRBJ2-1; possible D gene TRBD1, 5 bases. This CDR3 has 13 residues. Germline V lookup: CDR1 SGHTA, CDR2 FQGTGA. V lost 2 bases to trimming and J lost 10 bases, with 12 bases between them. Here the CDR3 DNA reads TGTGCCAGCAGCTTATTCCAGGGTATCGAGCAGTTCTTC. Its protein is CASSLFQGIEQFF.

The genes are TRBV5-3 and TRBJ2-3, with a tentative D call TRBD1 (6 bases). TRBV5-3 counts as an open reading frame of uncertain function. Trimming took 0 bases from V and 1 from J, leaving 9 bases between them. The CDR3 contains 15 residues. CDR3 in DNA: TGTGCCAGAAGCTTGGGGGGACACCGCACAGATACGCAGTATTTT. The encoded protein is CARSLGGHRTDTQYF.

This rearrangement joins TRBV14 to TRBJ2-7; TRBD1 is a possible D gene (5 bases). Between the trimmed V and J ends, which lost 0 bases and 6 bases, there was a span of 9 bases. The CDR3 sequence is 13 residues long. Germline CDR1 and CDR2: SGHDN and FVKESK. The DNA for the CDR3 is TGTGCCAGCAGCCAAGAGGGGCGTCCCGAGCAGTACTTC. Residues: CASSQEGRPEQYF.

This sequence joins TRBV7-3 and TRBJ1-4; D is unclear. The CDR3 length is 15 residues. The ends were cut back, 0 bases at V and 0 bases at J, with 5 bases in the middle. Germline CDR1 and CDR2: SGHTA and FQGTGA. The CDR3 DNA reads TGTGCCAGCAGCTTAACGGGAGCAACTAATGAAAAACTGTTTTTT. Encoded protein: CASSLTGATNEKLFF.

The DNA for the CDR3 is TGTGCCAGCAGTGTGGAAGGACTACGGACCGGGGAGCTGTTTTTT. Translated, it gives CASSVEGLRTGELFF. This chain connects TRBV2 to TRBJ2-2, with a tentative D call TRBD2 (6 bases). There are 15 residues in the CDR3. Per the germline V gene, CDR1 is SNHLY and CDR2 is FYNNEI. Trimming pared 4 bases from V and 5 bases from J, leaving 14 bases between.

The V call is TRBV5-1, the J call TRBJ1-3; D uncertain. This CDR3 comprises 14 residues. V lost 3 bases, J lost 7 bases, and 14 bases lay in between. Germline loops: CDR1 SGHRS, CDR2 YFSETQ. CDR3 DNA sequence: TGCGCCAGCAGCTCCCTCGAAGGGAGGAACACCATATATTTT. Translating gives CASSSLEGRNTIYF.

In this sample, this clone is medium-sized (0.01 to 0.1%). V and J are TRBV30 and TRBJ2-7, with D perhaps TRBD1 (6 bases). CDR1 is GTSNPN and CDR2 is SVGIG in the germline V gene (reference sequence). The CDR3 is 13 amino acids. V was pared by 4 bases and J by 2 bases, with 12 bases between. The CDR3 DNA follows: TGTGCCTGGAACCGGGACAACGCCTACGAGCAGTACTTC. This encodes CAWNRDNAYEQYF.

The J gene is TRBJ2-3, the V gene TRBV2; D unclear. This CDR3 has 12 residues. Per germline, CDR1 SNHLY and CDR2 FYNNEI. Trimming left V 3 bases short and J 7 bases short, with 8 bases between. The DNA for the CDR3 is TGTGCCAGCAGTGATAACCAGAATACGCAGTATTTT. It is translated as CASSDNQNTQYF.

The chain recombines TRBV5-4 with TRBJ1-1, with 9 nucleotides matching TRBD1. This CDR3 spans 18 amino acids. Germline V gives CDR1 SGHNT, CDR2 YYREEE (reference sequence). V was clipped by 4 bases and J by 0 bases; unmatched bases: 13. The CDR3 sequence: CASSPNLGTGRMNTEAFF. The CDR3 DNA reads TGTGCCAGCAGCCCAAATTTAGGGACAGGGCGCATGAACACTGAAGCTTTCTTT.

The J gene is TRBJ2-7, the V gene TRBV28; the match to TRBD1 covers 8 bases. This CDR3 region has 16 residues. V was pared by 3 bases and J by 7 bases, with 14 bases of the junction left unmatched. The germline CDR1 and CDR2 sequences are MDHEN and SYDVKM. The CDR3 reads CASSLWVTGAPGEQYF. The CDR3 bases are TGTGCCAGCAGTTTGTGGGTGACAGGGGCCCCCGGGGAGCAGTACTTC.

The chain carries TRBV19 and TRBJ1-2; D perhaps matches TRBD1 (6 bases). From germline, CDR1 is LNHDA and CDR2 SQIVND (reference sequence). The V gene lost 8 bases and the J gene lost 3 bases, with 19 bases spanning the gap. This CDR3 contains 15 residues. CDR3 protein: CASGTNREFDYGYTF. Written as DNA, the CDR3 is TGTGCCAGTGGAACGAACAGGGAATTTGACTATGGCTACACCTTC.

V usage is TRBV7-2 and J usage is TRBJ2-1, with 10 bases fitting TRBD2. The CDR3 has 14 amino acids. Trimming cost V 6 bases and J 6 bases; bases outside gene matches: 5. Looked up from germline, CDR1 is SGHTA and CDR2 is FQGNSA. CDR3 sequence (DNA): TGTGCCAGCAGATCTAGCGGGGGCCCCAATGAGCAGTTCTTC. Translating gives CASRSSGGPNEQFF. Full variable domain (remainder filled in from reference TRBV7-2 and TRBJ2-1): GAGVSQSPSNKVTEKGKDVELRCDPISGHTALYWYRQSLGQGLEFLIYFQGNSAPDKSGLPSDRFSAERTGGSVSTLTIQRTQQEDSAVYLCASRSSGGPNEQFFGPGTRLTVL.

The J gene is TRBJ1-3, the V gene TRBV6-1, with no clear D. Looked up from germline, CDR1 is MNHNS and CDR2 is SASEGT. This CDR3 has 15 amino acids. Trimming took off 3 bases at V and 0 bases at J, with 9 bases between the two ends. CDR3 in amino acids: CASSEGSDSGNTIYF. As DNA, the CDR3 is TGTGCCAGCAGTGAGGGCAGCGACTCTGGAAACACCATATATTTT.

The rearrangement uses TRBV7-9 and TRBJ2-2, with a tentative D call TRBD2 (6 bases). CDR3 length equals 15 residues. V was clipped by 2 bases and J by 1 base, with 8 bases between them. The germline V gene encodes CDR1 SEHNR and CDR2 FQNEAQ (reference sequence). CDR3 DNA: TGTGCCAGCAGCTTATTGCGGGGGAACACCGGGGAGCTGTTTTTT. Translating it yields CASSLLRGNTGELFF.